The source of this TCR beta chain is a study of radiotherapy plus CTLA-4 blockade in lung cancer. Study context: Among patients, more than 15% showed objective responses, and 25% to 35% had disease control.

On this clone: The antigen remains unidentified.

The study treated chemo-refractory metastatic non-small-cell lung cancer patients with focal radiation plus ipilimumab CTLA-4 blockade. Study-wide points: After treatment with radiotherapy plus ipilimumab, TCR clones that came from the tumor expanded in blood.

Sequencing used immunoSEQ multiplex PCR; TCRdb keeps in-frame clones, though not all of them. This table holds tens of thousands of clones, approximately 91% found once. The receptor's source is a human donor with non-small cell lung cancer whose response to radiotherapy plus ipilimumab could not be evaluated. The material was peripheral blood, obtained from a patient treated with radiotherapy plus ipilimumab.

CDR3 region: CASSPGQGKYGYTF. CDR3 sequence (DNA): TGTGCCAGCAGCCCGGGACAGGGGAAGTATGGCTACACCTTC. V and J are TRBV5-6 and TRBJ1-2; 10 nucleotides line up with TRBD1. The V and J ends lost 4 bases and 5 bases, in that order; junction bases with no gene match: 5. Germline V lookup: CDR1 SGHDT, CDR2 YYEEEE. The length of the CDR3 is 14 residues. The entire variable domain, with the rest obtained from reference TRBV5-6 and TRBJ1-2, is as follows: DAGVTQSPTHLIKTRGQQVTLRCSPKSGHDTVSWYQQALGQGPQFIFQYYEEEERQRGNFPDRFSGHQFPNYSSELNVNALLLGDSALYLCASSPGQGKYGYTFGSGTRLTVV.